The clone carrying this TCR beta chain is medium-sized within its sample. The sample belongs to a study of T cells in localized non-small cell lung cancer. Data came from immunoSEQ multiplex PCR; TCRdb stores just in-frame clones and leaves some out. The repertoire holds 2,000 to 2,500 clones, 22% seen once, with over 15% in the top ten. The CDR3 spans 13 residues. Germline CDR1 reads LGHNT; CDR2 reads FRNRAP. Sequences were derived from lung tumor tissue, sampled before any cancer treatment. The genes are TRBV12-5 and TRBJ1-4, with D possibly TRBD1 on 6 matching bases. This clonotype originated in a man aged 40 to 75 with stage II lung adenocarcinoma. The chain's CDR3 is CASRGTLYEKLFF. In nucleotides, the CDR3 is TGTGCCAGCCGAGGGACACTATATGAAAAACTGTTTTTT.